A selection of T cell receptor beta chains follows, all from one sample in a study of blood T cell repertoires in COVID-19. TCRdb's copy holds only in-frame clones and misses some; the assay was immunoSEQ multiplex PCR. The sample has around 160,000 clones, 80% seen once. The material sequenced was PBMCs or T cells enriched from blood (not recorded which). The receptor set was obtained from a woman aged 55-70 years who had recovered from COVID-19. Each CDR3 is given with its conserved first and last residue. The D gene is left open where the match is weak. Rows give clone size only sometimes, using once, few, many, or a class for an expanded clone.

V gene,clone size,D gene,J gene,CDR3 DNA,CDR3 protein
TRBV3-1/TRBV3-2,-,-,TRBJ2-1,TGTGCCAGCAGCCCGGCAGGTAGGGGATACAATGAGCAGTTCTTC,CASSPAGRGYNEQFF
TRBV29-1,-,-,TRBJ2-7,TGCAGCGTGTTGGACATCGACTCCTACGAGCAGTACTTC,CSVLDIDSYEQYF
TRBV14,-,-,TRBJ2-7,TGTGCCAGCAGCCAAGGACACGGAACCTACGAGCAGTACTTC,CASSQGHGTYEQYF
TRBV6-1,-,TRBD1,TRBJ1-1,TGTGCCAGCAGTGGACAGGGGGCTCGTAGTGGGGCTGAAGCTTTCTTT,CASSGQGARSGAEAFF
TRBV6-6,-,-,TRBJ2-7,TGTGCCAGCAACCCAGGAGGGGCCTCCTACGAGCAGTACTTC,CASNPGGASYEQYF
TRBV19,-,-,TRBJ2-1,TGTGCCAGTAGTGAAACAGGGTCGGGTAGCTACAATGAGCAGTTCTTC,CASSETGSGSYNEQFF
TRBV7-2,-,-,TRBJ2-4,TGTGCCAGCAGCTTAAGGGGGGACAGAAAATGGTACTTC,CASSLRGDRKWYF
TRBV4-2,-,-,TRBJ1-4,TGTGCCAGCAGCCAAGATGTTTCAGCTAATGAAAAACTGTTTTTT,CASSQDVSANEKLFF
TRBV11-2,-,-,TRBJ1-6,TGTGCCAGCAGCTTCCAGGAAGATTCACCCCTCCACTTT,CASSFQEDSPLHF
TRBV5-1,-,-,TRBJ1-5,TGCGCCAGCAGCTTAGAGGACAGTTTAAATCAGCCCCAGCATTTT,CASSLEDSLNQPQHF
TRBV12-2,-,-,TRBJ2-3,TGTGCAAGTCGCAGAGGACCGTGGAGGGACTTGCGACTTAACGATACGCAGTATTTT,CASRRGPWRDLRLNDTQYF
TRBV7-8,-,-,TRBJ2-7,TGTGCCAGCAGCTTATACAGGGAGGGTCACGAGCAGTACTTC,CASSLYREGHEQYF
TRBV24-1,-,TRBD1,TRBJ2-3,TGTGCCACCAGTGTGACAGGGGGAACAGATACGCAGTATTTT,CATSVTGGTDTQYF
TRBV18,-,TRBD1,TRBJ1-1,TGTGCCAGCTCACTTCAGACAGGGCGGATTGGGAACGCCACTGAAGCTTTCTTT,CASSLQTGRIGNATEAFF
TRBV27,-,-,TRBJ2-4,TGTGCCAGCAGAAGCGGCGGGGTGGGCAAAAACATTCAGTACTTC,CASRSGGVGKNIQYF
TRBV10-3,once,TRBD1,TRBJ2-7,TGTGCCATCAGGGCCCCGGGACAGGGCTACGAGCAGTACTTC,CAIRAPGQGYEQYF
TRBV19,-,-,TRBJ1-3,TGTGCCAGTAGTATACTCCCAGGACACTCTGGAAACACCATATATTTT,CASSILPGHSGNTIYF
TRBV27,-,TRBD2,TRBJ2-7,TGTGCCAGCAGTTTATGGGCTAGCGGGGGGTCCGAGCAGTACTTC,CASSLWASGGSEQYF
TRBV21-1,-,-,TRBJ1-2,TGTGCCAGCAGGGGGGGCTATGGCTACACCTTC,CASRGGYGYTF
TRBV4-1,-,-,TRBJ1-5,TGCGCCAGCAGCCACGTACAGGGTCAGCCCCAGCATTTT,CASSHVQGQPQHF
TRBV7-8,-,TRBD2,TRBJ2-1,TGTGCCAGCAGCTTAGGGACTAGCGGGGGACTTTACAATGAGCAGTTCTTC,CASSLGTSGGLYNEQFF
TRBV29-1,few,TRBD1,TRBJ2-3,TGCAGCGTTGAGTCACAGGGGACAGATACGCAGTATTTT,CSVESQGTDTQYF
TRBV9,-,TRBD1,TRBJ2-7,TGTGCCAGCAGCGTATCAGGACAGGGTTACGAGCAGTACTTC,CASSVSGQGYEQYF
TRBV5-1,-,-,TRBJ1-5,TGCGCCAGCAGCTTGACCGAGGGGACAAATCAGCCCCAGCATTTT,CASSLTEGTNQPQHF
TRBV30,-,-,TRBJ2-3,TGTGCCTGGAGCCCGGAAGCGAATACGCAGTATTTT,CAWSPEANTQYF
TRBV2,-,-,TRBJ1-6,TGTGCCAGCAGGCAGCCCCTTACAGGGAATTCACCCCTCCACTTT,CASRQPLTGNSPLHF
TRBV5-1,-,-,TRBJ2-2,TGCGCCAGCAGCCCAATAACAGGGTCTGACGGGGAGCTGTTTTTT,CASSPITGSDGELFF
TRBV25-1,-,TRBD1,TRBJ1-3,TGTGCCAGCAGGGGAACAGGGGCTCTCTCTGGAAACACCATATATTTT,CASRGTGALSGNTIYF
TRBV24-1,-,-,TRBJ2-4,TGTGCCACCTCCCGTGAGAGGGGGTTTAACATTCAGTACTTC,CATSRERGFNIQYF
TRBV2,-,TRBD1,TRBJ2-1,TGTGCCAGCACTCGGACAGGGGGGACGGGTGAGCAGTTCTTC,CASTRTGGTGEQFF
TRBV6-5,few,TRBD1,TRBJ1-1,TGTGCCAGCAGCGACAGGGTGGGCGCTGAAGCTTTCTTT,CASSDRVGAEAFF